This section outlines one TCR beta chain sequence together with its context. Its target is unknown. These data belong to a study of cytomegalovirus exposure and HLA in healthy donors. General study points: A later analysis reportedly found fewer N-insertions in an Asian-associated ancestry cluster than the roughly 680-donor mean. The study listed approximately 170 cytomegalovirus-associated TCR beta chains. Earlier findings revealed that most TCR beta V segments proved productive either about 87% or about 30% of the time.

Researchers ran the PCR with 60 Vbeta and 13 Jbeta primers. This table comes from immunoSEQ multiplex PCR, and its TCRdb copy is limited to in-frame clones, with some not included. The data show 76,000 or so clones, with 73% seen just once and about 16% held by the top ten. The TCR sequence derives from a woman aged 40 to 55 in good health and CMV-seropositive. The sample comprised PBMCs.

The CDR3 spells CASSAGQGVEQFF. In nucleotides, the CDR3 is TGTGCCAGCAGTGCCGGACAGGGGGTTGAGCAGTTCTTC. The chain combines TRBV2 with TRBJ2-1; 10 nucleotides agree with TRBD1. Germline lookup yields CDR1 SNHLY and CDR2 FYNNEI. The CDR3 is made up of 13 amino acids. The J segment lost 9 bases and the V segment lost 4 bases, leaving 3 bases of the junction unmatched.